One sample yielded the 18 T cell receptor beta chains listed below, sequenced in a study of blood T cell repertoires in COVID-19. The repertoire was sequenced with immunoSEQ multiplex PCR; TCRdb's copy has only in-frame clones and lacks some. The profile covers some 270,000 clones, with around nine tenths appearing a single time and around 0.84% taken by the ten largest. The sample taken for sequencing was peripheral blood. These TCRs come from a man aged 25 to 40 with acute or convalescent COVID-19.

V usage is TRBV4-1 and J usage is TRBJ1-5; a possible D gene is TRBD1 (5 bases). The CDR3 runs 18 residues. The V end was cut by 4 bases, the J end by 6 bases, with 25 bases between. Germline CDR1 reads MGHRA; CDR2 reads YSYEKL. CDR3: CASSPLDGRGSRPQPQHF. Here the CDR3 DNA reads TGCGCCAGCAGCCCTCTGGATGGGCGGGGCTCGCGCCCTCAGCCCCAGCATTTT.

The chain couples TRBV6-5 to TRBJ2-7; possible D gene TRBD1, 5 bases. Germline V CDR1 and CDR2: MNHEY, SVGAGI. The CDR3 covers 15 residues. Trimming took off 7 bases at V and 3 bases at J, with 19 bases between the two ends. CDR3 coding DNA: TGTGCCAGCACCGAGAACAGGCTCCCCGACTACGAGCAGTACTTC. Residues: CASTENRLPDYEQYF.

The chain links TRBV5-1 to TRBJ2-6; D might be TRBD2 (6 bases). Germline CDR1 SGHRS, CDR2 YFSETQ. The CDR3 runs 17 residues. The germline V and J ends were trimmed by 0 bases and 2 bases, with 12 bases remaining between them. CDR3 amino acids: CASSLELARAGANVLTF. CDR3 in DNA: TGCGCCAGCAGCTTGGAACTAGCAAGAGCTGGGGCCAACGTCCTGACTTTC.

V gene TRBV28 combines with J gene TRBJ1-2, with 10 positions matching TRBD1. Unmatched junction bases numbered 24, after V lost 3 bases and J lost 5 bases. The germline V gene encodes CDR1 MDHEN and CDR2 SYDVKM. The CDR3 is made up of 21 amino acids. For the CDR3, the DNA is TGTGCCAGCAGTTTCTCCCTTGAAGCTTTAATCGACAGGGGGCATCGATATGGCTACACCTTC. Its protein product is CASSFSLEALIDRGHRYGYTF.

The table lists this clone with a count of one. This sequence joins TRBV30 and TRBJ1-6; tentatively, D is TRBD1 (5 bases). This CDR3 has 15 amino acids. Germline V lookup: CDR1 GTSNPN, CDR2 SVGIG (reference sequence). Trimming took off 7 bases at V and 4 bases at J, with 17 bases between the two ends. The DNA for the CDR3 is TGTGCCTTGCAAGGGGTGGTTGGTTATAATTCACCCCTCCACTTT. This codes for CALQGVVGYNSPLHF.

The chain links TRBV7-9 to TRBJ1-1; D might be TRBD1 (5 bases). Per the germline V gene, CDR1 is SEHNR and CDR2 is FQNEAQ (reference sequence). This CDR3 has 11 amino acids. Trimming pared 4 bases from V and 7 bases from J, leaving 7 bases between. The CDR3 here is CASSSGGEAFF. CDR3 DNA: TGTGCCAGCAGCTCGGGGGGTGAAGCTTTCTTT.

V gene TRBV24-1 combines with J gene TRBJ2-2; 11 nucleotides agree with TRBD1. The CDR3 covers 17 residues. Per germline, CDR1 KGHDR and CDR2 SFDVKD. Losses at the gene ends were 4 bases for V and 4 bases for J; bases not matched to a gene: 7. This chain's CDR3 is CATSDPGQGVFTGELFF. For the CDR3, the DNA is TGTGCCACCAGTGACCCGGGACAGGGGGTGTTCACCGGGGAGCTGTTTTTT.

The rearrangement links TRBV7-9 to TRBJ1-5; TRBD1 is a possible D gene (5 bases). The CDR3 is 14 amino acids. V was clipped by 5 bases and J by 7 bases, with 15 bases between them. Germline CDR1 reads SEHNR; CDR2 reads FQNEAQ (reference sequence). The CDR3 loop reads CASSHGGRDQPQHF. In nucleotides, the CDR3 is TGTGCCAGCAGCCATGGGGGGAGAGACCAGCCCCAGCATTTT. Looking up the rest from reference TRBV7-9 and TRBJ1-5 gives the full variable domain: DTGVSQNPRHKITKRGQNVTFRCDPISEHNRLYWYRQTLGQGPEFLTYFQNEAQLEKSRLLSDRFSAERPKGSFSTLEIQRTEQGDSAMYLCASSHGGRDQPQHFGDGTRLSIL.

The V gene is TRBV6-6, the J gene TRBJ2-5; 7 positions match TRBD2. Germline V gene data show CDR1 as MNHNY and CDR2 as SVGAGI (reference sequence). V gave up 4 bases and J gave up 4 bases; unmatched junction bases: 6. This CDR3 comprises 14 residues. CDR3 sequence: CASSLRTRVETQYF. Written as DNA, the CDR3 is TGTGCCAGCAGTTTGAGGACTAGAGTAGAGACCCAGTACTTC.

The rearrangement uses TRBV11-1 and TRBJ1-2; maybe TRBD1 (5 bases). Germline V lookup: CDR1 SGHAT, CDR2 FQDESV (reference sequence). V was shortened by 3 bases and J by 8 bases, with 10 bases between the two germline ends. CDR3 length equals 12 residues. CDR3 residues: CASSLQGAGYTF. CDR3 DNA: TGTGCCAGCAGCTTGCAGGGTGCGGGCTACACCTTC.

The chain is built from TRBV9 and TRBJ1-1, with D tentatively TRBD1 (5 bases). V shed 0 bases and J shed 10 bases, with 16 bases lying between them. This CDR3 comprises 14 residues. Looked up from germline, CDR1 is SGDLS and CDR2 is YYNGEE. CDR3 bases: TGTGCCAGCAGCGTAGAGGCGGGGGATGTTCGAGCTTTCTTT. Translating gives CASSVEAGDVRAFF.

The V gene is TRBV28, the J gene TRBJ1-2; 9 positions agree with TRBD1. The CDR3 has 15 amino acids. The germline gives CDR1 MDHEN, CDR2 SYDVKM. The V segment lost 6 bases and the J segment 8 bases; nucleotides outside the gene matches: 13. Written as DNA, the CDR3 is TGTGCCAGCAGCACGGGACAGGGAGAACTGGGGGGCTACACCTTC. This translates into CASSTGQGELGGYTF.

The chain has TRBV14 and TRBJ1-4; no firm D call. Germline CDR1 and CDR2: SGHDN and FVKESK. Deletions cut 3 bases from V and 8 bases from J, with 13 bases between. This CDR3 has 14 amino acids. This CDR3 is CASSHFPEREKLFF. The DNA of the CDR3 is TGTGCCAGCAGCCACTTCCCTGAGCGAGAAAAACTGTTTTTT.

The V call is TRBV28, the J call TRBJ2-1; D uncertain. V was clipped by 2 bases and J by 3 bases, with 17 bases between them. This CDR3 is built from 17 residues. Germline CDR1 reads MDHEN; CDR2 reads SYDVKM. CDR3 amino acids: CASSLASASNHYNEQFF. Here the CDR3 DNA reads TGTGCCAGCAGTTTAGCCTCTGCATCTAACCACTACAATGAGCAGTTCTTC.

This clone was seen once. The chain employs TRBV12-3 or TRBV12-4 and TRBJ2-3; D ambiguous. V shed 5 bases and J shed 3 bases, with 9 bases lying between them. The length of the CDR3 is 13 residues. The CDR3 DNA reads as TGTGCCAGCAGTCCACTCGTGACAGATACGCAGTATTTT. Amino acids: CASSPLVTDTQYF.

The J gene is TRBJ2-5, the V gene TRBV7-9; 8 bases map to TRBD1. After removal of 7 bases from V and 1 base from J, the junction contained 8 bases not matched to a gene. CDR1 and CDR2 (germline): SEHNR, FQNEAQ (reference sequence). The length of the CDR3 is 15 residues. The CDR3 sequence is CASTEQGVPQETQYF. As DNA, the CDR3 is TGTGCCAGCACAGAACAGGGGGTCCCCCAAGAGACCCAGTACTTC.

The chain joins TRBV7-2 to TRBJ2-7, with 14 nucleotides matching TRBD2. J was trimmed by 3 bases and V by 4 bases; bases with no gene match: 14. CDR3 size: 19 residues. In germline, CDR1 is SGHTA, CDR2 FQGNSA. CDR3 DNA: TGTGCCAGCAGCTCCCCGACCAAGACGGGACTAGCGGGAGACTACGAGCAGTACTTC. This sequence encodes CASSSPTKTGLAGDYEQYF.

V usage is TRBV18 and J usage is TRBJ2-3; TRBD2 matches at 11 bases. Germline V gives CDR1 KGHSH, CDR2 LQKENI. The CDR3 runs to 15 residues. V dropped 4 bases and J dropped 1; count of bases not matched to a gene: 1. CDR3 protein: CASSQLAGGTDTQYF. The DNA for the CDR3 is TGTGCCAGCTCACAACTAGCGGGGGGCACAGATACGCAGTATTTT. Using reference TRBV18 and TRBJ2-3 for the parts outside the CDR3, the full variable domain is NAGVMQNPRHLVRRRGQEARLRCSPMKGHSHVYWYRQLPEEGLKFMVYLQKENIIDESGMPKERFSAEFPKEGPSILRIQQVVRGDSAAYFCASSQLAGGTDTQYFGPGTRLTVL.